This TCR beta chain was sequenced during a study of OX40 agonist ivuxolimab in advanced cancers. Study in general: Ivuxolimab, an antibody acting as an agonist of OX40 (CD134), was used to treat patients. Those treated in dose escalation had hepatocellular carcinoma, melanoma, renal cell cancer or head and neck cancer. Whole-study results and caveats: Averaged across samples, CD8+ T cells carried more expanded clones than CD4+ did.

Clones were sequenced by immunoSEQ multiplex PCR, and TCRdb holds only the in-frame ones, with some missing. Among tens of thousands of clones listed, roughly 78% were seen once. Patients had blood sampled at baseline and again on cycle 4 day 1 and cycle 7 day 1. With regard to this clone: Its antigen is not known.

V lost 5 bases, J lost 10 bases, and 12 bases stayed unmatched. CDR3 length equals 14 residues. Germline V gene sequence: CDR1 SGHVS, CDR2 FNYEAQ. The chain is built from TRBV7-6 and TRBJ2-7; TRBD1 matches at 9 bases. The sample consisted of CD4+ or CD8+ T cells sorted from blood, taken in a trial of the OX40 agonist ivuxolimab. This clonotype was obtained from an adult with an advanced solid tumor such as melanoma, head and neck, liver or kidney cancer. CDR3 amino acids: CASSLQGQGRPQYF. The CDR3 region has the DNA TGTGCCAGCAGCCTCCAGGGACAGGGTCGTCCCCAGTACTTC. Supplemented by reference TRBV7-6 and TRBJ2-7, the full variable domain reads GAGVSQSPRYKVTKRGQDVALRCDPISGHVSLYWYRQALGQGPEFLTYFNYEAQQDKSGLPNDRFSAERPEGSISTLTIQRTEQRDSAMYRCASSLQGQGRPQYFGPGTRLTVT.